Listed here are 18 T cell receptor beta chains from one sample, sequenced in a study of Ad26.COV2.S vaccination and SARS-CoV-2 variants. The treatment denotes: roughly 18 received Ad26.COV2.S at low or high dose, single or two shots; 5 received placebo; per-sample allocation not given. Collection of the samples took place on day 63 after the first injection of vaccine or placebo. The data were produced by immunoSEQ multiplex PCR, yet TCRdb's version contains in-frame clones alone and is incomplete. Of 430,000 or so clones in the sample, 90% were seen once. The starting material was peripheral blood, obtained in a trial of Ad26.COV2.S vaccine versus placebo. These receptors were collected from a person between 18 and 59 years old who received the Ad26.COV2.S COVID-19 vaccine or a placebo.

CDR3 in amino acids: CASSFTGPTDTQYF. CDR3 DNA: TGTGCCAGCAGCTTCACCGGGCCCACAGATACGCAGTATTTT. This chain connects TRBV5-4 to TRBJ2-3; no reliable D call. CDR1 is SGHNT, CDR2 YYREEE, per germline (reference sequence). The CDR3 covers 14 residues. V was clipped by 2 bases and J by 2 bases, with 9 bases between them.

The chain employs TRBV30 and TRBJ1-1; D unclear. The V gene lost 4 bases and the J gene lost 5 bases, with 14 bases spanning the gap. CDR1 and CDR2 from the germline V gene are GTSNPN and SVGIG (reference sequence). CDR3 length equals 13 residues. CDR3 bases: TGTGCCTGGACCCGACGGGAATTGACTGAAGCTTTCTTT. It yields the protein CAWTRRELTEAFF.

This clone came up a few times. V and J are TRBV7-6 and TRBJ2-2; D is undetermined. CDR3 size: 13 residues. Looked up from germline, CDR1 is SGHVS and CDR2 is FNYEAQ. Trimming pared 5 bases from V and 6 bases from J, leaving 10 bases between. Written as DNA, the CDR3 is TGTGCCAGCAGCCCCCGCCTCCCCGGGGAGCTGTTTTTT. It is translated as CASSPRLPGELFF.

CDR3 sequence (DNA): TGTGCCACCAGCAAAAGGGGACAGGCGAACTACGAGCAGTACTTC. It translates to CATSKRGQANYEQYF. The gene calls are TRBV15 and TRBJ2-7; 8 nucleotides match TRBD1. V lost 4 bases and J lost 3; bases outside the gene matches: 8. CDR1 and CDR2 from the germline V gene are LNHNV and YYDKDF (reference sequence). The CDR3 covers 15 residues.

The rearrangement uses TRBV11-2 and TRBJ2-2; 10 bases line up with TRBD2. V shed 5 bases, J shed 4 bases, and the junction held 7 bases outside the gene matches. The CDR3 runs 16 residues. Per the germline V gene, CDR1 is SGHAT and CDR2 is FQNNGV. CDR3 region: CASSPTSGTGTGELFF. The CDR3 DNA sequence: TGTGCCAGCAGCCCCACTAGCGGGACTGGCACCGGGGAGCTGTTTTTT. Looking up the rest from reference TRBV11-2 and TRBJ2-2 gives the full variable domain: EAGVAQSPRYKIIEKRQSVAFWCNPISGHATLYWYQQILGQGPKLLIQFQNNGVVDDSQLPKDRFSAERLKGVDSTLKIQPAKLEDSAVYLCASSPTSGTGTGELFFGEGSRLTVL.

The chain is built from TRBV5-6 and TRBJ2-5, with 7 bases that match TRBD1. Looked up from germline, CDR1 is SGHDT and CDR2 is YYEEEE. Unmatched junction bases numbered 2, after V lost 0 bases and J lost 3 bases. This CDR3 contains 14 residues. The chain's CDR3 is CASSLVTGKETQYF. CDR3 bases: TGTGCCAGCAGCTTGGTGACAGGGAAAGAGACCCAGTACTTC.

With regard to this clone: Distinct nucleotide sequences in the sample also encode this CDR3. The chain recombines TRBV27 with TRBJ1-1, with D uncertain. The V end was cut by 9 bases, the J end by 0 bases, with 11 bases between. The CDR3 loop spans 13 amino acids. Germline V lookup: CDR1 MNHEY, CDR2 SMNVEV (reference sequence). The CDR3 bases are TGTGCCAGTAAAGACTCCATGAACACTGAAGCTTTCTTT. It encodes CASKDSMNTEAFF.

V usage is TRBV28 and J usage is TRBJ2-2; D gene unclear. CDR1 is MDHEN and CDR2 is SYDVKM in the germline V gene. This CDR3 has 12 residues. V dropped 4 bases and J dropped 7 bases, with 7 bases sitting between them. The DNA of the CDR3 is TGTGCCAGCAGTTCCCAAAGCGGGGAGCTGTTTTTT. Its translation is CASSSQSGELFF.

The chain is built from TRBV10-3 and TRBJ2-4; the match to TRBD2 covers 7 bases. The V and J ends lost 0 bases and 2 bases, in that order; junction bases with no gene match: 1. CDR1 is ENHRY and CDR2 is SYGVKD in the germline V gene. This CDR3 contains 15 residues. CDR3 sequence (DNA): TGTGCCATCAGTGAGTCCGGGGGGACCAAAAACATTCAGTACTTC. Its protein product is CAISESGGTKNIQYF.

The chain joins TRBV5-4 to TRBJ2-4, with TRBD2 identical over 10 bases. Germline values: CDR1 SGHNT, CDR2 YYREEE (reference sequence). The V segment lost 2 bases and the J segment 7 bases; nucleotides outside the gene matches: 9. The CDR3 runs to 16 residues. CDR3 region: CASSLPLAGVNNIQYF. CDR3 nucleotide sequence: TGTGCCAGCAGCTTACCGCTAGCGGGAGTCAATAACATTCAGTACTTC.

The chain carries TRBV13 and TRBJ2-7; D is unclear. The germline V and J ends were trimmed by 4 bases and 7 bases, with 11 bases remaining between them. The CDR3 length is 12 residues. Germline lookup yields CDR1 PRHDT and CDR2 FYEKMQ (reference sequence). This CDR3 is CASSSTPDEQYF. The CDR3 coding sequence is TGTGCCAGCAGCTCCACGCCTGATGAGCAGTACTTC.

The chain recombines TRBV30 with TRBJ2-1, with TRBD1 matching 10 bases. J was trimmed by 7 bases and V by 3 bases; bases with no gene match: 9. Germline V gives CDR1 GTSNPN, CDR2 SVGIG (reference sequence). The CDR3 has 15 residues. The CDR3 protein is CAWSQRDRGFNEQFF. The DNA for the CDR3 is TGTGCCTGGAGCCAGCGGGACAGGGGCTTTAATGAGCAGTTCTTC.

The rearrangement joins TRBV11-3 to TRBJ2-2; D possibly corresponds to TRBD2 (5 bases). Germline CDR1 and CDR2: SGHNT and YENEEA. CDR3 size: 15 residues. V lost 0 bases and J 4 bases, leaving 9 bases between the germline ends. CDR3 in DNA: TGTGCCAGCAGCTTAGATAGCGCAATCACCGGGGAGCTGTTTTTT. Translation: CASSLDSAITGELFF.

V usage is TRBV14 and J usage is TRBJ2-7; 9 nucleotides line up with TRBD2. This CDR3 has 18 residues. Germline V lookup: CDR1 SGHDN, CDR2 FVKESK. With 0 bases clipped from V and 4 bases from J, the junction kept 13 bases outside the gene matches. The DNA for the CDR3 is TGTGCCAGCAGCCAAGATACTAGCGGGCCCCGAGGGCTTTACGAGCAGTACTTC. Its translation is CASSQDTSGPRGLYEQYF.

Here the CDR3 reads CASSTRGGSRYGYTF. The DNA of the CDR3 is TGTGCCAGCAGTACCCGGGGGGGGTCCAGGTATGGCTACACCTTC. The genes are TRBV27 and TRBJ1-2; tentative D call: TRBD1 (5 bases). V lost 5 bases and J 5 bases, leaving 18 bases between the germline ends. CDR3 size: 15 residues. Per the germline V gene, CDR1 is MNHEY and CDR2 is SMNVEV (reference sequence).

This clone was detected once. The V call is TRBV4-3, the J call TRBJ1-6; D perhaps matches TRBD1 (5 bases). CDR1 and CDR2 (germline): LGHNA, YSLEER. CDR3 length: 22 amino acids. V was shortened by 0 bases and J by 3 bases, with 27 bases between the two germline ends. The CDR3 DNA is TGCGCCAGCAGCCAAGATATCCGCTCGGGGGGGTGGGGCGCAGGCTATAATTCACCCCTCCACTTT. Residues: CASSQDIRSGGWGAGYNSPLHF.

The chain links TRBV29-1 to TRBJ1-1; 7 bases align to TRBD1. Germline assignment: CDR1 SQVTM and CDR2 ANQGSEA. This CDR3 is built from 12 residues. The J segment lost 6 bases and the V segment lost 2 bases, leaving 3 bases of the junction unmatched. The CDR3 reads CSVERQGAEAFF. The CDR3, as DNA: TGCAGCGTTGAACGGCAGGGGGCTGAAGCTTTCTTT.

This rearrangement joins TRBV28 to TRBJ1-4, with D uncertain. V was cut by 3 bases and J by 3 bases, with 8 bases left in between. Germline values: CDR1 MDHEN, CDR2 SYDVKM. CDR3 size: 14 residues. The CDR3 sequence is CASSFGDANEKLFF. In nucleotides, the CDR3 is TGTGCCAGCAGTTTCGGCGACGCTAATGAAAAACTGTTTTTT.